What follows are 17 T cell receptor beta chains derived from one specimen sequenced in a study of blood T cells in healthy people across ages. For the second PCR, which ran for roughly 6 to 11 cycles, a sample-barcoded 5' primer and a J-beta primer mix were used. TCRdb reprocessed the 5' RACE reads with MiXCR, giving one entry per CDR3 protein. The sample has around 1.5 million distinct CDR3 sequences; around two fifths are singletons. Source material: blood. Receptor source: a woman between 18 and 29 years old in good health.

The chain combines TRBV28 with TRBJ2-7; tentatively, D is TRBD1 (5 bases). Germline CDR1 reads MDHEN; CDR2 reads SYDVKM. The V end was cut by 5 bases, the J end by 0 bases, with 17 bases between. The CDR3 is 16 residues long. The CDR3 nucleotides are TGTGCCAGCAGTCGGTCGTGGCAGGGCAACTCCTACGAGCAGTACTTC. Translated, it gives CASSRSWQGNSYEQYF. Drawing the rest from reference TRBV28 and TRBJ2-7, the complete variable domain is DVKVTQSSRYLVKRTGEKVFLECVQDMDHENMFWYRQDPGLGLRLIYFSYDVKMKEKGDIPEGYSVSREKKERFSLILESASTNQTSMYLCASSRSWQGNSYEQYFGPGTRLTVT.

The chain recombines TRBV12-3 or TRBV12-4 with TRBJ2-1, with D possibly matching TRBD2 (5 bases). The CDR3 runs to 13 residues. Deletions cut 7 bases from V and 4 bases from J, with 11 bases between. CDR3 DNA: TGTGCCAGCACCCGGACTCAATACAATGAGCAGTTCTTC. Translation: CASTRTQYNEQFF.

This clonotype has a handful of counts. This chain connects TRBV9 to TRBJ2-7; D gene unclear. With 0 bases removed from V and 6 bases from J, the gap between germline ends came to 16 bases. The CDR3 is 15 amino acids. Germline V CDR1 and CDR2: SGDLS, YYNGEE. The CDR3 bases are TGTGCCAGCAGCGTAGAAGTAGCCGTGTCTGCCGAGCAGTACTTC. It codes for CASSVEVAVSAEQYF.

This rearrangement joins TRBV30 to TRBJ2-3, with no clear D. The CDR3 spans 12 residues. Germline CDR1 and CDR2: GTSNPN and SVGIG (reference sequence). Trimming stripped 1 base from V and 2 bases from J, with 4 bases between. The CDR3 DNA reads TGTGCCTGGAGTGGGGTCACAGATACGCAGTATTTT. This codes for CAWSGVTDTQYF.

As to this clonotype: The junction and the germline gene differ at one end; a read error may be behind it. This chain links TRBV10-3 with TRBJ2-3; TRBD1 matches 8 bases. Germline lookup yields CDR1 ENHRY and CDR2 SYGVKD. This CDR3 is 14 amino acids long. This CDR3 is CAVSDGQGGDTQYF. The CDR3 bases are TGTGCCGTCAGTGATGGACAGGGAGGAGATACGCAGTATTTT.

The V call is TRBV6-5, the J call TRBJ2-5; 12 positions agree with TRBD2. Germline CDR1 and CDR2: MNHEY and SVGAGI. The ends lost 5 bases at V and 1 base at J; junction bases unmatched: 2. The CDR3 extends over 15 amino acids. DNA for the CDR3: TGTGCCAGCAGTGGGACTAGCGGGCGCCAAGAGACCCAGTACTTC. As protein: CASSGTSGRQETQYF.

A few counts support this clonotype. The chain joins TRBV20-1 to TRBJ2-1; TRBD1 matches at 12 bases. V was clipped by 6 bases and J by 8 bases; unmatched bases: 8. CDR3 length: 14 amino acids. Germline CDR1 reads DFQATT; CDR2 reads SNEGSKA (reference sequence). CDR3 amino acids: CSAMGQGAGYEQFF. The CDR3 DNA follows: TGCAGTGCCATGGGACAGGGGGCGGGATATGAGCAGTTCTTC.

The chain recombines TRBV12-5 with TRBJ2-1; TRBD1 or TRBD2 may be the D gene (6 bases each). CDR1 and CDR2 (germline): LGHNT, FRNRAP. V lost 6 bases, J lost 8 bases, and 23 bases lay in between. The CDR3 runs 16 residues. CDR3 sequence reads: CASGPTGGARGYEQFF. The CDR3 DNA sequence: TGTGCTAGTGGACCTACCGGGGGCGCCAGGGGCTATGAGCAGTTCTTC. Filled out from reference TRBV12-5 and TRBJ2-1, the complete variable domain reads DARVTQTPRHKVTEMGQEVTMRCQPILGHNTVFWYRQTMMQGLELLAYFRNRAPLDDSGMPKDRFSAEMPDATLATLKIQPSEPRDSAVYFCASGPTGGARGYEQFFGPGTRLTVL.

The chain uses TRBV6-6 and TRBJ2-7; 11 nucleotides align to TRBD2. Germline trimming cut 11 bases from V and 5 bases from J; bases unmatched to any gene: 14. Germline-derived CDR1 and CDR2 are MNHNY and SVGAGI (reference sequence). The CDR3 loop spans 15 amino acids. The DNA for the CDR3 is TGTGCCGCCAATCACGGGACTAGCGGTTCCGACGAGCAGTACTTC. Translation gives CAANHGTSGSDEQYF.

This clonotype was counted many times. The chain links TRBV29-1 to TRBJ2-7; 7 bases agree with TRBD1. The CDR3 is made up of 14 amino acids. Germline assignment: CDR1 SQVTM and CDR2 ANQGSEA. Trimming took 5 bases from V and 7 from J; bases not matched to a gene: 14. The CDR3 loop is CSVLPGGISGEQYF. The CDR3 DNA reads as TGCAGCGTTCTTCCAGGGGGTATTTCGGGGGAGCAGTACTTC.

This chain connects TRBV20-1 to TRBJ2-2, with D maybe TRBD2 (5 bases). The CDR3 runs 17 residues. Germline CDR1 DFQATT, CDR2 SNEGSKA (reference sequence). The germline V and J ends were trimmed by 0 bases and 0 bases, with 14 bases remaining between them. The CDR3 DNA reads TGCAGTGCTAGAGATGGAGGAGGAGCCCCGAACACCGGGGAGCTGTTTTTT. As protein: CSARDGGGAPNTGELFF.

The genes are TRBV6-5 and TRBJ1-2, with D unresolved. Between the trimmed V and J ends, which lost 5 bases and 8 bases, there was a span of 12 bases. The CDR3 extends over 12 amino acids. Germline lookup yields CDR1 MNHEY and CDR2 SVGAGI. In DNA form, the CDR3 reads TGTGCCAGCAGTCCCCGGGCCTGGGGCTACACCTTC. Protein product: CASSPRAWGYTF.

This clonotype has only a few counts. V and J are TRBV12-3 or TRBV12-4 and TRBJ2-5; 8 nucleotides line up with TRBD1. The J call could be wrong; TRBJ2-7 is a better fit for the DNA end. The CDR3 contains 14 residues. CDR3 sequence: CASRRAGGIYEQYF. CDR3 sequence (DNA): TGTGCCAGCAGGCGGGCAGGGGGCATTTACGAGCAGTACTTC.

This clonotype was counted between two and nine times. The chain uses TRBV12-3 or TRBV12-4 and TRBJ2-7; no clear D. Trimming took off 5 bases at V and 6 bases at J, with 11 bases between the two ends. The CDR3 is 12 amino acids. The CDR3 DNA reads as TGTGCCAGCAGTACCAGTCAATCCGAGCAGTACTTC. Amino acids: CASSTSQSEQYF.

The rearrangement joins TRBV25-1 to TRBJ2-7; D is perhaps TRBD2 (6 bases). The length of the CDR3 is 16 residues. Germline CDR1 and CDR2: MGHDK and SYGVNS. V was trimmed by 3 bases and J by 2 bases, leaving 17 bases between them. CDR3 sequence reads: CASSDPGGEDPYEQYF. Here the CDR3 DNA reads TGTGCCAGCAGTGATCCCGGTGGGGAGGACCCCTACGAGCAGTACTTC.

This clonotype showed up just a few times. This chain joins TRBV7-2 and TRBJ2-3, with D perhaps matching TRBD2 (6 bases). V was shortened by 2 bases and J by 1 base, with 13 bases between the two germline ends. CDR1 is SGHTA, CDR2 FQGNSA, per germline. This CDR3 region has 16 residues. CDR3 in amino acids: CASSLRRVAGTDTQYF. The CDR3 coding sequence is TGTGCCAGCAGCTTACGGAGAGTAGCGGGCACAGATACGCAGTATTTT.

V is TRBV3-1 and J is TRBJ2-4, with D perhaps matching TRBD1 (6 bases). Near its end, the DNA agrees better with TRBJ2-7, so the J call may be wrong. Germline V gives CDR1 LGHDT, CDR2 YNNKEL (reference sequence). This CDR3 comprises 14 residues. The CDR3 DNA follows: TGTGCCAGCAGCCAAGAGGGGGCTACCTACGAGCAGTACTTC. Translating it yields CASSQEGATYEQYF.